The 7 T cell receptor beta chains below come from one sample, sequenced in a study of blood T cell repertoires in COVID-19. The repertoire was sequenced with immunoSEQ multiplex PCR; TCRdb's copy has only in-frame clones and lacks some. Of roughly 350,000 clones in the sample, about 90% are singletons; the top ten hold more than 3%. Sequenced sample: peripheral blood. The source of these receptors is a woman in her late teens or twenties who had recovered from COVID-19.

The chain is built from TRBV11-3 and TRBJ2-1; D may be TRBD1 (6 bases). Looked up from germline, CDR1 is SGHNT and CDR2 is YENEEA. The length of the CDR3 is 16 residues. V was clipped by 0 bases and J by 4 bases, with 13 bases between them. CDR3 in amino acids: CASSLDGRGLYNEQFF. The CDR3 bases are TGTGCCAGCAGCTTAGATGGAAGGGGGTTATACAATGAGCAGTTCTTC.

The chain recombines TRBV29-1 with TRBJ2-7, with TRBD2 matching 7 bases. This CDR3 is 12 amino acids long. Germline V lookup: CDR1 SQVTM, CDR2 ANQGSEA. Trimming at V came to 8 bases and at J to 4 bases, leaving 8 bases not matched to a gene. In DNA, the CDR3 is TGCAGCTCTGGCGGGAGACTTTACGAGCAGTACGTC. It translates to CSSGGRLYEQYV.

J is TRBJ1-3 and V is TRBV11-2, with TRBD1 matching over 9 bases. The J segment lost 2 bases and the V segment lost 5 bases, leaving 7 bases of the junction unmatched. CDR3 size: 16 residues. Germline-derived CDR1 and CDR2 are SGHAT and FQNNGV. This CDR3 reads CASSRGTGLAGNTIYF. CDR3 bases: TGTGCCAGCAGCCGTGGGACAGGGCTCGCTGGAAACACCATATATTTT.

Here the CDR3 reads CASTSPRGSGNTIYF. Here the CDR3 DNA reads TGTGCCAGCACCTCCCCTAGGGGGTCGGGAAACACCATATATTTT. This sequence joins TRBV11-2 and TRBJ1-3; D might be TRBD1 (6 bases). The V and J ends lost 7 bases and 4 bases respectively, with 17 bases between them. The CDR3 consists of 15 residues. Germline lookup yields CDR1 SGHAT and CDR2 FQNNGV.

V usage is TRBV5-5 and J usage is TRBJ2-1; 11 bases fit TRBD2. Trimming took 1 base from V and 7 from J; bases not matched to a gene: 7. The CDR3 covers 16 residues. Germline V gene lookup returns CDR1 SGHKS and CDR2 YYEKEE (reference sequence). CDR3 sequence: CASSLSSGRVRNEQFF. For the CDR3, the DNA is TGTGCCAGCAGCTTGAGTAGCGGGAGGGTTAGGAATGAGCAGTTCTTC. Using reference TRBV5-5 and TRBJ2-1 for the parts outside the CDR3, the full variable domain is DAGVTQSPTHLIKTRGQQVTLRCSPISGHKSVSWYQQVLGQGPQFIFQYYEKEERGRGNFPDRFSARQFPNYSSELNVNALLLGDSALYLCASSLSSGRVRNEQFFGPGTRLTVL.

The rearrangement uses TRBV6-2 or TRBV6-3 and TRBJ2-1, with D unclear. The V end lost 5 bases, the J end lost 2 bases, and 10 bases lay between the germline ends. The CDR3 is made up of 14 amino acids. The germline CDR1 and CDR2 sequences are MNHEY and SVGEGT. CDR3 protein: CASSISATYNEQFF. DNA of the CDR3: TGTGCCAGCAGTATCAGTGCCACCTACAATGAGCAGTTCTTC.

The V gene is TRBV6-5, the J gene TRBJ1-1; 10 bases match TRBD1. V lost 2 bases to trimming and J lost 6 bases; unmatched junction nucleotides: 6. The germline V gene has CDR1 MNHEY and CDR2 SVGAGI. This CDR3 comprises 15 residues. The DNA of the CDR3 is TGTGCCAGCAGTTACGGAGACAGGGGGCGGGCTGAAGCTTTCTTT. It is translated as CASSYGDRGRAEAFF.